This entry is about one TCR beta chain. The read ends 3 residues early relative to the CDR3; the germline J gene fills the gap. This record belongs to a study of T cells in women clearing cervical HPV infection. Study-wide context: Case blood was drawn a median 149 days after lesion detection.

This CDR3 spans 16 amino acids. V dropped 1 base and J dropped 2; count of bases not matched to a gene: 8. Germline CDR1 and CDR2: DFQATT and SNEGSKA (reference sequence). Assay: immunoSEQ multiplex PCR; the TCRdb copy retains only in-frame clones and omits some. The listing records 35,000 to 45,000 clones. J is TRBJ2-3 and V is TRBV20-1; 8 bases align to TRBD2. The origin of this receptor is a woman aged 18 to 75 with a cervical HPV16 infection that either progressed to CIN3+ or cleared (not recorded which). Sequencing was carried out using blood buffy coat. The CDR3 reads CSARVSGGRYTDTQYF. The part of the CDR3 DNA that was read is TGCAGTGCTAGAGTCAGTGGCGGGAGGTACACAGATACG.